The 17 T cell receptor beta chains presented below share a single source sample, sequenced in a study of shared clonotypes between healthy human individuals. The method was immunoSEQ multiplex PCR; TCRdb's version includes in-frame clones alone and lacks a portion of them. This table has about 360,000 clones, roughly 70% appearing once. Sequencing input: memory CD4+ T cells sorted from blood. The subset was: CD45RA-negative fraction. All receptors derive from a man aged 30-40 years in good health.

The chain employs TRBV19 and TRBJ1-4, with TRBD1 as a possible D gene (6 bases). The CDR3 runs 13 residues. V was clipped by 5 bases and J by 8 bases, with 12 bases between them. Germline CDR1 is LNHDA and CDR2 is SQIVND (reference sequence). The CDR3: CASSPRGHEKLFF. Here the CDR3 DNA reads TGTGCCAGTAGTCCCCGGGGGCACGAAAAACTGTTTTTT.

The CDR3 DNA is TGTGCCAGCAGTGAAAGGCAGGGATTTCAGCCCCAGCATTTT. As protein: CASSERQGFQPQHF. The chain employs TRBV6-1 and TRBJ1-5; tentatively, D is TRBD1 (5 bases). Germline V lookup: CDR1 MNHNS, CDR2 SASEGT. The germline V and J ends were trimmed by 2 bases and 6 bases, with 11 bases remaining between them. There are 14 residues in the CDR3.

The chain couples TRBV18 to TRBJ1-5; TRBD1 matches 9 bases. Germline loops: CDR1 KGHSH, CDR2 LQKENI. V shed 2 bases, J shed 1 base, and the junction held 9 bases outside the gene matches. The CDR3 totals 18 residues. This CDR3 reads CASSPARQGVGSNQPQHF. The CDR3 DNA sequence: TGTGCCAGCTCACCAGCCCGACAGGGGGTTGGCAGCAATCAGCCCCAGCATTTT. Based on the CDR3 plus reference TRBV18 and TRBJ1-5, the full variable domain is NAGVMQNPRHLVRRRGQEARLRCSPMKGHSHVYWYRQLPEEGLKFMVYLQKENIIDESGMPKERFSAEFPKEGPSILRIQQVVRGDSAAYFCASSPARQGVGSNQPQHFGDGTRLSIL.

The J gene is TRBJ1-1, the V gene TRBV28; TRBD1 agrees at 8 bases. CDR3 length: 15 residues. The trim removed 5 bases at V and 7 bases at J, leaving 12 bases unmatched. Germline assignment: CDR1 MDHEN and CDR2 SYDVKM. Written as DNA, the CDR3 is TGTGCCAGCAGTCGGCAGCCCGGGACAGGTCTTGAAGCTTTCTTT. Translating it yields CASSRQPGTGLEAFF. Drawing the rest from reference TRBV28 and TRBJ1-1, the complete variable domain is DVKVTQSSRYLVKRTGEKVFLECVQDMDHENMFWYRQDPGLGLRLIYFSYDVKMKEKGDIPEGYSVSREKKERFSLILESASTNQTSMYLCASSRQPGTGLEAFFGQGTRLTVV.

The chain links TRBV5-1 to TRBJ1-1; D perhaps matches TRBD1 (5 bases). Germline-derived CDR1 and CDR2 are SGHRS and YFSETQ. The CDR3 consists of 14 residues. The germline V and J ends were trimmed by 4 bases and 3 bases, with 13 bases remaining between them. The CDR3 bases are TGCGCCAGCAGCCCGGACGGGGCGGACACTGAAGCTTTCTTT. Protein: CASSPDGADTEAFF.

The chain uses TRBV6-5 and TRBJ1-1, with no clear D. V lost 0 bases, J lost 0 bases, and 8 bases lay in between. This CDR3 is 15 amino acids long. The germline gives CDR1 MNHEY, CDR2 SVGAGI. Here the CDR3 reads CASSYSADMNTEAFF. In nucleotides, the CDR3 is TGTGCCAGCAGTTACTCGGCCGACATGAACACTGAAGCTTTCTTT.

This chain connects TRBV7-9 to TRBJ2-7; D gene ambiguous. Germline-derived CDR1 and CDR2 are SEHNR and FQNEAQ (reference sequence). Trimming cost V 7 bases and J 5 bases, with 21 bases left between them. The CDR3 loop spans 15 amino acids. DNA of the CDR3: TGTGCCAGCACCCCCGCCCGAAATTTAGTCCACGAGCAGTACTTC. It yields the protein CASTPARNLVHEQYF.

The chain couples TRBV1 to TRBJ1-1; TRBD1 is the table's D call and was not checked against the DNA. TRBV1 represents a pseudogene. The CDR3 loop spans 15 amino acids. The CDR3 here is CTSSPTGPEDTEAFF. The CDR3 DNA reads as TGCACCAGTTCCCCTACAGGGCCGGAGGACACTGAAGCTTTCTTT.

This chain uses TRBV28 with TRBJ1-5, with TRBD1 as a possible D gene (5 bases). The V end was cut by 5 bases, the J end by 3 bases, with 17 bases between. There are 16 residues in the CDR3. Germline loops: CDR1 MDHEN, CDR2 SYDVKM. CDR3 nucleotide sequence: TGTGCCAGCAGTACCCGCGGGGGGGGAAACAATCAGCCCCAGCATTTT. It specifies CASSTRGGGNNQPQHF.

The rearrangement joins TRBV6-1 to TRBJ2-3; D possibly corresponds to TRBD2 (5 bases). This CDR3 region has 15 residues. The germline V gene encodes CDR1 MNHNS and CDR2 SASEGT. V dropped 4 bases and J dropped 3 bases, with 14 bases sitting between them. CDR3 bases: TGTGCCAGCAGTGGGGAGAGCCTTAAAACAGATACGCAGTATTTT. Amino acid sequence: CASSGESLKTDTQYF.

The count of this clone is one. The V call is TRBV15, the J call TRBJ2-6, with D hard to call. V was cut by 3 bases and J by 2 bases, with 11 bases left in between. This CDR3 region has 16 residues. Germline assignment: CDR1 LNHNV and CDR2 YYDKDF (reference sequence). In nucleotides, the CDR3 is TGTGCCACCAGCAGGGAAAAGTGGGCTGGGGCCAACGTCCTGACTTTC. It is translated as CATSREKWAGANVLTF.

V is TRBV5-8 and J is TRBJ2-7; D is unclear. V shed 4 bases and J shed 2 bases, with 10 bases lying between them. The CDR3 consists of 13 residues. Germline V gene data show CDR1 as SGHTS and CDR2 as YDEGEE. As DNA, the CDR3 is TGTGCCAGCAGCGTCGGTGCAGCCTACGAGCAGTACTTC. Its protein product is CASSVGAAYEQYF.

The gene calls are TRBV27 and TRBJ2-5; D is unclear. The ends were cut back, 5 bases at V and 0 bases at J, with 13 bases in the middle. This CDR3 comprises 15 residues. Germline V gives CDR1 MNHEY, CDR2 SMNVEV (reference sequence). The CDR3 bases are TGTGCCAGCAGTGCCCTCACGGGCCACCAAGAGACCCAGTACTTC. Translation gives CASSALTGHQETQYF.

The genes are TRBV5-1 and TRBJ2-3, with D perhaps TRBD1 (6 bases). This CDR3 is built from 14 residues. CDR1 is SGHRS, CDR2 YFSETQ, per germline. V lost 4 bases, J lost 1 base, and 10 bases lay in between. The CDR3 nucleotides are TGCGCCAGCAGCCTGGGACACGGCACAGATACGCAGTATTTT. Protein sequence: CASSLGHGTDTQYF.

Concerning this clone: The germline gene is not matched at one end of the junction; a read error may be the cause. The chain couples TRBV7-6 to TRBJ1-3; 11 bases fit TRBD1. Germline V gives CDR1 SGHVS, CDR2 FNYEAQ. This CDR3 spans 15 amino acids. CDR3 sequence: CTSSLGQGEGNTIYF. The CDR3 nucleotides are TGTACCAGCAGCTTGGGACAGGGGGAAGGAAACACCATATATTTT.

The chain couples TRBV6-1 to TRBJ2-7; either TRBD1 or TRBD2 may supply D (5 bases each). Germline V gives CDR1 MNHNS, CDR2 SASEGT. V lost 3 bases and J 3 bases, leaving 9 bases between the germline ends. CDR3 length: 13 residues. The CDR3 DNA follows: TGTGCCAGCAGTGAGCAGAGGGGCTACGAGCAGTACTTC. Translation: CASSEQRGYEQYF.

V usage is TRBV6-5 and J usage is TRBJ1-2; unclear D gene. The CDR3 runs 13 residues. The germline V gene has CDR1 MNHEY and CDR2 SVGAGI. Trimming pared 7 bases from V and 2 bases from J, leaving 11 bases between. Here the CDR3 reads CASTGQSNYGYTF. CDR3 DNA sequence: TGTGCCAGCACAGGCCAGTCCAACTATGGCTACACCTTC.